The entry below describes one T cell receptor beta chain. This sample was included in a study of cytomegalovirus exposure and HLA in healthy donors. CDR1 is MDHEN, CDR2 SYDVKM, per germline. The ends lost 2 bases at V and 5 bases at J; junction bases unmatched: 5. CDR3 size: 14 residues. Here immunoSEQ multiplex PCR was the method, and the copy in TCRdb shows in-frame clones only, minus some. The table includes about 240,000 clones, about 86% detected once. Sequenced sample: PBMCs. The chain recombines TRBV28 with TRBJ2-7; 8 positions agree with TRBD1. The receptor's source is a man aged 18 to 30 in good health and CMV-seronegative. CDR3 sequence reads: CASSLGDRKDEQYF. The CDR3 nucleotides read TGTGCCAGCAGTTTAGGGGACAGGAAGGACGAGCAGTACTTC.